The 14 T cell receptor beta chains reported below all come from one sample, sequenced in a study of T-cell memory formation after mild COVID-19. Each CDR3 protein is one row after TCRdb ran MiXCR on the 5' RACE reads. The table shows roughly 450,000 distinct CDR3 sequences, with about 20% occurring only once. Material: PBMCs or a T cell subset sorted from them (not recorded which). All receptors come from a man aged 18 to 29 who had mild COVID-19 (a few samples of this study predate the infection). Cell type and time point are not known.

Only a few counts were recorded for this clonotype. The chain uses TRBV27 and TRBJ1-2; D not resolved. Trimming removed 4 bases at V and 8 bases at J, with 17 bases between. The germline gives CDR1 MNHEY, CDR2 SMNVEV (reference sequence). This CDR3 has 14 residues. CDR3 loop: CASSSYLSIGGYTF. DNA for the CDR3: TGTGCCAGCAGTTCGTATTTATCGATCGGGGGCTACACCTTC.

This clonotype appeared a few times. J is TRBJ2-3 and V is TRBV6-5; D is ambiguous. Germline V lookup: CDR1 MNHEY, CDR2 SVGAGI. The germline V and J ends were trimmed by 0 bases and 3 bases, with 7 bases remaining between them. The length of the CDR3 is 14 residues. CDR3: CASSYSMGTDTQYF. CDR3 nucleotides: TGTGCCAGCAGTTACTCGATGGGGACAGATACGCAGTATTTT.

This clonotype was counted a few times. J is TRBJ1-4 and V is TRBV2, with D unclear. The germline V gene encodes CDR1 SNHLY and CDR2 FYNNEI. The CDR3 totals 14 residues. The V and J ends lost 1 base and 5 bases respectively, with 8 bases between them. The chain's CDR3 is CASSEGQVNEKLFF. CDR3 sequence (DNA): TGTGCCAGCAGTGAAGGGCAGGTGAATGAAAAACTGTTTTTT.

This chain uses TRBV5-1 with TRBJ1-2; D ambiguous. V was clipped by 4 bases and J by 1 base, with 23 bases between them. The CDR3 spans 18 residues. Germline CDR1 and CDR2: SGHRS and YFSETQ. CDR3: CASSHRPREDWGNYGYTF. DNA for the CDR3: TGCGCCAGCAGCCACCGCCCGAGGGAGGATTGGGGTAACTATGGCTACACCTTC.

This clonotype was counted ten times or more. The chain carries TRBV15 and TRBJ2-7; 8 nucleotides match TRBD1. In germline, CDR1 is LNHNV, CDR2 YYDKDF (reference sequence). The junction had 1 base not matched to a gene; V was cut back by 0 bases and J by 6 bases. The CDR3 has 13 residues. CDR3 sequence: CATSRDRGREQYF. The CDR3 DNA sequence: TGTGCCACCAGCAGAGACAGGGGGCGCGAGCAGTACTTC. Combining the CDR3 with reference TRBV15 and TRBJ2-7 gives the whole variable domain DAMVIQNPRYQVTQFGKPVTLSCSQTLNHNVMYWYQQKSSQAPKLLFHYYDKDFNNEADTPDNFQSRRPNTSFCFLDIRSPGLGDTAMYLCATSRDRGREQYFGPGTRLTVT.

This clonotype has only a few counts. This chain joins TRBV28 and TRBJ1-1; D unclear. With 5 bases removed from V and 6 bases from J, the gap between germline ends came to 19 bases. CDR1 MDHEN and CDR2 SYDVKM come from the germline V gene. The CDR3 consists of 15 residues. CDR3 residues: CASSTAGPRSPEAFF. The CDR3 bases are TGTGCCAGCAGTACCGCCGGGCCGAGGAGTCCTGAAGCTTTCTTT.

This clonotype occurred a few times. The rearrangement uses TRBV7-9 and TRBJ2-1; D is unclear. The CDR3 is made up of 11 amino acids. Between the trimmed V and J ends, which lost 2 bases and 10 bases, there was a span of 6 bases. Per germline, CDR1 SEHNR and CDR2 FQNEAQ (reference sequence). CDR3 amino acids: CASSLFNEQFF. DNA of the CDR3: TGTGCCAGCAGCTTATTCAACGAGCAGTTCTTC. The whole variable domain, filled in from reference TRBV7-9 and TRBJ2-1, reads DTGVSQNPRHKITKRGQNVTFRCDPISEHNRLYWYRQTLGQGPEFLTYFQNEAQLEKSRLLSDRFSAERPKGSFSTLEIQRTEQGDSAMYLCASSLFNEQFFGPGTRLTVL.

In its sample, this clonotype was seen many times. The CDR3 sequence: CASIKGGQFSGNTIYF. The CDR3 DNA reads TGTGCCAGCATCAAGGGGGGCCAGTTCTCTGGAAACACCATATATTTT. V and J are TRBV28 and TRBJ1-3, with D possibly matching TRBD1 (6 bases). Germline V gene data show CDR1 as MDHEN and CDR2 as SYDVKM. This CDR3 is 16 amino acids long. The ends were cut back, 7 bases at V and 0 bases at J, with 16 bases in the middle.

The gene calls are TRBV2 and TRBJ2-1; 7 bases map to TRBD2. Germline CDR1 SNHLY, CDR2 FYNNEI. The CDR3 is made up of 16 amino acids. The J segment lost 5 bases and the V segment lost 0 bases, leaving 7 bases of the junction unmatched. Here the CDR3 reads CASSEAQGLVHNEQFF. The CDR3 region has the DNA TGTGCCAGCAGTGAAGCGCAAGGACTAGTCCACAATGAGCAGTTCTTC. Drawing the rest from reference TRBV2 and TRBJ2-1, the complete variable domain is EPEVTQTPSHQVTQMGQEVILRCVPISNHLYFYWYRQILGQKVEFLVSFYNNEISEKSEIFDDQFSVERPDGSNFTLKIRSTKLEDSAMYFCASSEAQGLVHNEQFFGPGTRLTVL.

The chain recombines TRBV20-1 with TRBJ1-6; D call uncertain. Germline V gene lookup returns CDR1 DFQATT and CDR2 SNEGSKA (reference sequence). Trimming took 5 bases from V and 7 from J, leaving 18 bases between them. CDR3 length: 15 residues. CDR3 sequence: CSALVEGSWNSPLHF. DNA of the CDR3: TGCAGTGCTCTTGTTGAGGGAAGTTGGAATTCACCCCTCCACTTT.

The chain links TRBV4-1 to TRBJ1-2; D possibly corresponds to TRBD1 (6 bases). The V end was cut by 5 bases, the J end by 2 bases, with 18 bases between. Germline V gene lookup returns CDR1 MGHRA and CDR2 YSYEKL. This CDR3 is 16 amino acids long. DNA of the CDR3: TGCGCCAGCAGCTCCGATCGAGAGGGGGGGAACTATGGCTACACCTTC. Its protein is CASSSDREGGNYGYTF.

This clonotype showed up just a few times. The rearrangement joins TRBV29-1 to TRBJ1-2; a possible D gene is TRBD1 (5 bases). V lost 0 bases and J lost 4, with 9 bases in between. Germline V gene data show CDR1 as SQVTM and CDR2 as ANQGSEA. This CDR3 has 13 amino acids. The CDR3 region is CSVEDRDFYGYTF. The CDR3 nucleotides are TGCAGCGTTGAAGACAGGGATTTCTATGGCTACACCTTC. Full variable domain (missing parts from reference TRBV29-1 and TRBJ1-2): SAVISQKPSRDICQRGTSLTIQCQVDSQVTMMFWYRQQPGQSLTLIATANQGSEATYESGFVIDKFPISRPNLTFSTLTVSNMSPEDSSIYLCSVEDRDFYGYTFGSGTRLTVV.

The chain carries TRBV4-1 and TRBJ2-7; 8 bases are shared with TRBD1. The V gene's germline CDR1 is MGHRA and CDR2 YSYEKL. J gave up 6 bases and V 0 bases, and 7 bases lay outside the gene matches. The CDR3 runs to 15 residues. The CDR3 DNA follows: TGCGCCAGCAGCCAAGACGACAGGGGATCTTCCGAGCAGTACTTC. Translating gives CASSQDDRGSSEQYF.

V and J are TRBV11-2 and TRBJ2-1, with TRBD2 as a possible D gene (6 bases). In germline, CDR1 is SGHAT, CDR2 FQNNGV. Between the trimmed V and J ends, which lost 5 bases and 8 bases, there was a span of 22 bases. The CDR3 runs to 16 residues. The CDR3 DNA reads as TGTGCCAGCAGCCTAAGGAGGGACGCATTCCAAGATGAGCAGTTCTTC. Translated: CASSLRRDAFQDEQFF.